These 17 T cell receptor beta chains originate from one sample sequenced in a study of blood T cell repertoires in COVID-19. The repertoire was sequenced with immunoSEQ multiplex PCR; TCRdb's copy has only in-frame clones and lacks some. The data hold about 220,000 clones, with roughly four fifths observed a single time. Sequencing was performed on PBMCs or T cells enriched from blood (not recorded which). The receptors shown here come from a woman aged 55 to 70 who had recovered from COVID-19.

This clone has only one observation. As DNA, the CDR3 is TGTGCCATCAGGAACCGGGACACCTTCTCTGGAAACACCATATATTTT. It translates to CAIRNRDTFSGNTIYF. V usage is TRBV10-3 and J usage is TRBJ1-3; possibly TRBD1 for D (6 bases). Trimming pared 6 bases from V and 0 bases from J, leaving 15 bases between. This CDR3 spans 16 amino acids. CDR1 ENHRY and CDR2 SYGVKD come from the germline V gene.

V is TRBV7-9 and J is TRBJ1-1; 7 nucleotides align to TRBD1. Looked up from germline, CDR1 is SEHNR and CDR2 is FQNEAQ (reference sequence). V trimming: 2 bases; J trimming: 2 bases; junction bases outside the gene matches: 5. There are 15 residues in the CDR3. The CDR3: CASSLQQGINTEAFF. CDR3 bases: TGTGCCAGCAGCTTACAACAGGGGATAAACACTGAAGCTTTCTTT.

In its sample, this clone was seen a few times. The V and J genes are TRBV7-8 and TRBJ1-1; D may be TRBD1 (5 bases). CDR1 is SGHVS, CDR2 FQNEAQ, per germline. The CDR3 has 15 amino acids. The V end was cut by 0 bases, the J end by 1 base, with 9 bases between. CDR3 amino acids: CASSLASGGNTEAFF. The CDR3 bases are TGTGCCAGCAGCTTAGCTTCGGGGGGGAACACTGAAGCTTTCTTT.

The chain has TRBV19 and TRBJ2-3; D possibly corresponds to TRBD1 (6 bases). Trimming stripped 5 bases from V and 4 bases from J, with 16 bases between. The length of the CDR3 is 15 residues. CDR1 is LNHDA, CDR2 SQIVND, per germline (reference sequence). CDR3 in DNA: TGTGCCAGTAGTTCGGCAGGGGCTGGGGCAGATACGCAGTATTTT. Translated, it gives CASSSAGAGADTQYF.

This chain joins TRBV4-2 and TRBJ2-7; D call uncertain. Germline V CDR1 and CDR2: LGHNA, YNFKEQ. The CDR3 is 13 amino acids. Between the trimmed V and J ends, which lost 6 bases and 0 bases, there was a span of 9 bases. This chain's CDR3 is CASRGGASYEQYF. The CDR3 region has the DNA TGTGCCAGCAGGGGTGGAGCCTCCTACGAGCAGTACTTC.

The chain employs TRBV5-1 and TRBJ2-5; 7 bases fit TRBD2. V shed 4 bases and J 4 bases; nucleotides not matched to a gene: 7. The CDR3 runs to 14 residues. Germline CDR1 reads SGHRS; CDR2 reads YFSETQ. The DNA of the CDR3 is TGCGCCAGCAGCGGCGGAACGGGAGGAGAGACCCAGTACTTC. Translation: CASSGGTGGETQYF.

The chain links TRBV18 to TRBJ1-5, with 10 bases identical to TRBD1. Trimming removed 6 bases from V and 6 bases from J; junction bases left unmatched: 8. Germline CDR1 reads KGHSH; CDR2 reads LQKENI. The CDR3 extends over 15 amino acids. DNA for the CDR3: TGTGCCAGCTCTTCCGTAGGACAGGGGGGTCAGCCCCAGCATTTT. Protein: CASSSVGQGGQPQHF.

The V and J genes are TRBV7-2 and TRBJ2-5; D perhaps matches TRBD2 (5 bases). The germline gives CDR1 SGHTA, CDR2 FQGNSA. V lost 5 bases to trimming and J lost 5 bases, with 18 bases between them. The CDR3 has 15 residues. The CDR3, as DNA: TGTGCCAGCAGCCTCTGGCACGCCTCGGGGGAGACCCAGTACTTC. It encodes CASSLWHASGETQYF.

The CDR3 is CSAKTPGEQFF. Here the CDR3 DNA reads TGCAGTGCGAAGACCCCAGGTGAGCAGTTCTTC. The V gene is TRBV20-1, the J gene TRBJ2-1; no firm D call. Germline CDR1 is DFQATT and CDR2 is SNEGSKA (reference sequence). The CDR3 extends over 11 amino acids. V was shortened by 6 bases and J by 9 bases, with 12 bases between the two germline ends.

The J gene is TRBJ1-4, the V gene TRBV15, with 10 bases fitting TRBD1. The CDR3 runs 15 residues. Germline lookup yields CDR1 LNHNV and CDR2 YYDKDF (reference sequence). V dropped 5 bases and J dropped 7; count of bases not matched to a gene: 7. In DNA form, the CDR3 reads TGTGCCACCAGCTCACGACAGGGGGCGCGTGAAAAACTGTTTTTT. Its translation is CATSSRQGAREKLFF. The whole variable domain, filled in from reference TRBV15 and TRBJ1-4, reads DAMVIQNPRYQVTQFGKPVTLSCSQTLNHNVMYWYQQKSSQAPKLLFHYYDKDFNNEADTPDNFQSRRPNTSFCFLDIRSPGLGDTAMYLCATSSRQGAREKLFFGSGTQLSVL.

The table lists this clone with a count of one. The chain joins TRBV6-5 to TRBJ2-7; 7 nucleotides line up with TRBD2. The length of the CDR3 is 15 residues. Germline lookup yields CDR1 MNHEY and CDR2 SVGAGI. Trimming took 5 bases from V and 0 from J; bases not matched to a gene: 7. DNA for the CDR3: TGTGCCAGCAGTCCGTTGGCGGGAGCCTCCTACGAGCAGTACTTC. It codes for CASSPLAGASYEQYF.

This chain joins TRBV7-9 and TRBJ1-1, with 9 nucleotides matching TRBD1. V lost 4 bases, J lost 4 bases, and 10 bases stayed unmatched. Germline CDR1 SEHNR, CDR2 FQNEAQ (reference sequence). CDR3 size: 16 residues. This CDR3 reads CASSYRQGEGRTEAFF. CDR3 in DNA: TGTGCCAGCAGCTACCGACAGGGGGAAGGCCGCACTGAAGCTTTCTTT.

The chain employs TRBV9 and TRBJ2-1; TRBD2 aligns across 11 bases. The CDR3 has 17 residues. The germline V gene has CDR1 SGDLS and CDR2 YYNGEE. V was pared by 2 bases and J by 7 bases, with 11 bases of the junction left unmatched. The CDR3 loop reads CASSVGGLSSGRNEQFF. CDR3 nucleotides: TGTGCCAGCAGCGTGGGGGGTCTGTCTAGCGGGAGGAATGAGCAGTTCTTC. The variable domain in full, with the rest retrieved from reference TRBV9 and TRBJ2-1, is DSGVTQTPKHLITATGQRVTLRCSPRSGDLSVYWYQQSLDQGLQFLIQYYNGEERAKGNILERFSAQQFPDLHSELNLSSLELGDSALYFCASSVGGLSSGRNEQFFGPGTRLTVL.

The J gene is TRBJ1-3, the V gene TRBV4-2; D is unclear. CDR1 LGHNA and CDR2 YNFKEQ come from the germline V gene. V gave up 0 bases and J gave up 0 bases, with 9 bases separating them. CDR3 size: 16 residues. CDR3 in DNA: TGTGCCAGCAGCCAAGAGGACTCAATCTCTGGAAACACCATATATTTT. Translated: CASSQEDSISGNTIYF.

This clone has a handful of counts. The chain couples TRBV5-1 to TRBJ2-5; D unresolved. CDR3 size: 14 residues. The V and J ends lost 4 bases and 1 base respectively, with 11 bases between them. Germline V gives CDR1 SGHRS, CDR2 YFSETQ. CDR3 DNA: TGCGCCAGCAGCCTTACTAAAGGCCAAGAGACCCAGTACTTC. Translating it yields CASSLTKGQETQYF.

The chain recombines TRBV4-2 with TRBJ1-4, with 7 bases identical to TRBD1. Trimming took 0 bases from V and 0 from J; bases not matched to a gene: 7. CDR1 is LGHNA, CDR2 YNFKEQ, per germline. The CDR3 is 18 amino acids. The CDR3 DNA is TGTGCCAGCAGCCAAGAAAGACAGGGCCCCGCAACTAATGAAAAACTGTTTTTT. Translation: CASSQERQGPATNEKLFF.

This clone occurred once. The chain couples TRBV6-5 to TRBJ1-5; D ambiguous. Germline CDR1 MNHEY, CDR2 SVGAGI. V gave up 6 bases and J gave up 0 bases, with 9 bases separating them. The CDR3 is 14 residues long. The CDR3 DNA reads TGTGCCAGCAGGGACTCATATAGCAATCAGCCCCAGCATTTT. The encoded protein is CASRDSYSNQPQHF.